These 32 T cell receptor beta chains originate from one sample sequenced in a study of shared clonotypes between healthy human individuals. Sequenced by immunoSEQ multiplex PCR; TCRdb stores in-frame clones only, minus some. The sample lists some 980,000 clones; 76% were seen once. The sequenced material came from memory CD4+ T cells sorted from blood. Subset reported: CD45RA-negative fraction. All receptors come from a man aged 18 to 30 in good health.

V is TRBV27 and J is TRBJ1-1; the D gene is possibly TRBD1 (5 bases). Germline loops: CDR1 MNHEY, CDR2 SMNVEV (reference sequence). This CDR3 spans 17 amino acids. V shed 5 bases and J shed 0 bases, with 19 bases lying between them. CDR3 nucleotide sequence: TGTGCCAGCAGTCGGAGGGAGGGGCCGGGTGTGAACACTGAAGCTTTCTTT. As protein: CASSRREGPGVNTEAFF.

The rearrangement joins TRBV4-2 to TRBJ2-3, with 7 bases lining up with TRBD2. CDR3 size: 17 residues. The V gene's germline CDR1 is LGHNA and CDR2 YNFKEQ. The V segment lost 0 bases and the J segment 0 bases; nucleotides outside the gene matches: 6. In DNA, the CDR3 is TGTGCCAGCAGCCAAGATTTGCCAGCGGGAAGCACAGATACGCAGTATTTT. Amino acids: CASSQDLPAGSTDTQYF.

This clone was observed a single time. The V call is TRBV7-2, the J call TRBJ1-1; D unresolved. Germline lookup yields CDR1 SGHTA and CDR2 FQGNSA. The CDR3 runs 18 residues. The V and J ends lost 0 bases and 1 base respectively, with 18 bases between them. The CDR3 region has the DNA TGTGCCAGCAGCTTAGCGCCTGGACGGGCCTCTAAGAACACTGAAGCTTTCTTT. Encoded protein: CASSLAPGRASKNTEAFF.

CDR3 sequence (DNA): TGTGCCAGCAGTGAGAATAGCGTACCAGATACGCAGTATTTT. It is translated as CASSENSVPDTQYF. This chain connects TRBV2 to TRBJ2-3; possible D gene TRBD2, 5 bases. V lost 3 bases to trimming and J lost 4 bases, with 11 bases between them. Germline CDR1 reads SNHLY; CDR2 reads FYNNEI. The CDR3 runs to 14 residues.

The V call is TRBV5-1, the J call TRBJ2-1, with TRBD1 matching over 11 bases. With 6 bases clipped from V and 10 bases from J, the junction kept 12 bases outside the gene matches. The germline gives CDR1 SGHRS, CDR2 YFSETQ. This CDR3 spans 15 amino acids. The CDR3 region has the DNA TGCGCCAGCAATCCCGGGACAGGGGGGACTGAGGAGCAGTTCTTC. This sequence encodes CASNPGTGGTEEQFF. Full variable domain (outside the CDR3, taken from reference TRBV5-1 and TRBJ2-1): KAGVTQTPRYLIKTRGQQVTLSCSPISGHRSVSWYQQTPGQGLQFLFEYFSETQRNKGNFPGRFSGRQFSNSRSEMNVSTLELGDSALYLCASNPGTGGTEEQFFGPGTRLTVL.

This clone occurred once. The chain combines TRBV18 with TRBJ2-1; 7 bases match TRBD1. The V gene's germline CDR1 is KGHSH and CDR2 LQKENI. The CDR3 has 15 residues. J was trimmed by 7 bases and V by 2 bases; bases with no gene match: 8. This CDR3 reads CASSPDRATGNEQFF. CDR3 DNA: TGTGCCAGCTCACCAGACAGGGCTACGGGGAATGAGCAGTTCTTC.

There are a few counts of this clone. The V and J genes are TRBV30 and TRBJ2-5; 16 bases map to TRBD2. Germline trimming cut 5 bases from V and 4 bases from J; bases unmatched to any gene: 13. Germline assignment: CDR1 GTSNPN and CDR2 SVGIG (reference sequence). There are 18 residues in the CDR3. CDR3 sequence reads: CAWPPPGLAGGRGETQYF. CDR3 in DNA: TGTGCCTGGCCACCTCCGGGACTAGCGGGAGGGAGAGGAGAGACCCAGTACTTC.

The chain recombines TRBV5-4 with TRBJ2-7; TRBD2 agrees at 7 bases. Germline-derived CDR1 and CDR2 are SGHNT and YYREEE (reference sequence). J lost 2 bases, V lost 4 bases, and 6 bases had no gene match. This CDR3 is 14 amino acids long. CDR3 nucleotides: TGTGCCAGCAGCGCTAGCGGTAACGCCTACGAGCAGTACTTC. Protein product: CASSASGNAYEQYF.

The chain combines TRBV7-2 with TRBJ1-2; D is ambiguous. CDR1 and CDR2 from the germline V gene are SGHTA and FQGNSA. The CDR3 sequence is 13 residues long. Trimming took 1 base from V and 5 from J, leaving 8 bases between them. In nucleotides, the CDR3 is TGTGCCAGCAGCTTAGTGGACTCTTATGGCTACACCTTC. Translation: CASSLVDSYGYTF.

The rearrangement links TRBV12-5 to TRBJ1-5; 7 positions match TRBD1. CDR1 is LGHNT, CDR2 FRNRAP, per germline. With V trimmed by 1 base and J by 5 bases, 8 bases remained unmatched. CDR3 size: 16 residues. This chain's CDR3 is CASGLERGQTHQPQHF. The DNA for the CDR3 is TGTGCTAGTGGTTTGGAAAGGGGGCAGACCCATCAGCCCCAGCATTTT.

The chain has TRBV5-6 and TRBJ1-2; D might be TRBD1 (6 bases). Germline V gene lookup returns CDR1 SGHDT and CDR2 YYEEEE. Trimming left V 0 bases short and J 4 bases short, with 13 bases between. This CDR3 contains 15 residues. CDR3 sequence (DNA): TGTGCCAGCAGCTTGGGGGGGGCCCCACCCTATGGCTACACCTTC. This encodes CASSLGGAPPYGYTF.

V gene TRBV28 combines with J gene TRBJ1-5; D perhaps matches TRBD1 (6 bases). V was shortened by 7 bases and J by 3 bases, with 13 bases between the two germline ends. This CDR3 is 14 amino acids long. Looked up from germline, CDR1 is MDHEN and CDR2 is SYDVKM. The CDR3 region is CASTTGLANQPQHF. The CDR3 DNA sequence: TGTGCCAGCACTACAGGGTTAGCCAATCAGCCCCAGCATTTT.

CDR3 protein: CASSLQGDEQFF. DNA of the CDR3: TGTGCCAGCAGCCTACAGGGGGATGAGCAGTTCTTC. The rearrangement joins TRBV6-6 to TRBJ2-1, with 8 bases lining up with TRBD1. From germline, CDR1 is MNHNY and CDR2 SVGAGI (reference sequence). The V and J ends lost 6 bases and 8 bases, in that order; junction bases with no gene match: 3. The CDR3 contains 12 residues.

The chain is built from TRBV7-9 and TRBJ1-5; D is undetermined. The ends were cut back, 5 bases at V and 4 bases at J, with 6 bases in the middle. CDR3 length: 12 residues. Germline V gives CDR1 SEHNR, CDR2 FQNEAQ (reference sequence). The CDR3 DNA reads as TGTGCCAGCAGCCCCCCTAATCAGCCCCAGCATTTT. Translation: CASSPPNQPQHF.

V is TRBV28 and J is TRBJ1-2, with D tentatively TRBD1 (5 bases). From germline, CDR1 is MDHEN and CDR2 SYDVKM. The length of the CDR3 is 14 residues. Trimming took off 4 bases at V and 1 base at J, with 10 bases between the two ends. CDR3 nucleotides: TGTGCCAGCAGTTCCTCAGGGCTTAACTATGGCTACACCTTC. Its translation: CASSSSGLNYGYTF.

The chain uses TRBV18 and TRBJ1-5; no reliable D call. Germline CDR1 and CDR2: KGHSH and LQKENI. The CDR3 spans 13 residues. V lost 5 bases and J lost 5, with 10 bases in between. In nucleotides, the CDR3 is TGTGCCAGCTCAAACGCAAGGGATCAGCCCCAGCATTTT. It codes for CASSNARDQPQHF.

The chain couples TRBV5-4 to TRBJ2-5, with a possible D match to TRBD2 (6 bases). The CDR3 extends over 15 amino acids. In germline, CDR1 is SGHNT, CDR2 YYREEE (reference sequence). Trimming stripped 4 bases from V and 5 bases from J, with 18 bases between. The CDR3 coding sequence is TGTGCCAGCAGCCAAAGGGCAGGGAGGAGTGAGACCCAGTACTTC. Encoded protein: CASSQRAGRSETQYF.

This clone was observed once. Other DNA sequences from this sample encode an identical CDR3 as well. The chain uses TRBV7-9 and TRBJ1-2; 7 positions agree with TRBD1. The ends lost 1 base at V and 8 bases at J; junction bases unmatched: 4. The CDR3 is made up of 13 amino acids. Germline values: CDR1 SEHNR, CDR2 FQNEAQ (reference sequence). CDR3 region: CASSLGQGDGYTF. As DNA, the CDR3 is TGTGCCAGCAGCTTAGGCCAGGGGGACGGCTACACCTTC.

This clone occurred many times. The CDR3 DNA reads as TGTGCCAGCAGTTATAAAGGGACAGGGGAAACCGAAGCTTTCTTT. Protein product: CASSYKGTGETEAFF. The rearrangement joins TRBV6-6 to TRBJ1-1; TRBD1 agrees at 10 bases. The CDR3 contains 15 residues. CDR1 is MNHNY and CDR2 is SVGAGI in the germline V gene (reference sequence). The V gene end was trimmed by 3 bases and the J gene end by 8 bases; junction bases not matched to a gene: 9.

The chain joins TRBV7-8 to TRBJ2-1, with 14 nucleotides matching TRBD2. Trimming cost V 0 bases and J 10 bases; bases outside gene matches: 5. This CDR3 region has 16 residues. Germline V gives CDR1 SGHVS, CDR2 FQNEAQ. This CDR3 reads CASSLAGLAGVGEQFF. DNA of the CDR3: TGTGCCAGCAGCTTAGCGGGACTAGCGGGAGTCGGGGAGCAGTTCTTC.

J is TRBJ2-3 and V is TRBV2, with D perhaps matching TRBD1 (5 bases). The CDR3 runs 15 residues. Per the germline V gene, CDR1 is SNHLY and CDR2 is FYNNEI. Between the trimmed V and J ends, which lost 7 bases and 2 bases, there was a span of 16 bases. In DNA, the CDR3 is TGTGCCAGCACACAGGAACGGGCCTCCACAGATACGCAGTATTTT. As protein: CASTQERASTDTQYF.

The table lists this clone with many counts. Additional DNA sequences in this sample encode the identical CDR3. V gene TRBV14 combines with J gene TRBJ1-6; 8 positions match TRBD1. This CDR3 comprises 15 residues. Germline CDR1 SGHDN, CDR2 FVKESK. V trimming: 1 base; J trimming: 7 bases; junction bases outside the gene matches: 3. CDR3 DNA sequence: TGTGCCAGCAGCCAAGGGCAGGGGGCAAATTCACCCCTCCACTTT. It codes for CASSQGQGANSPLHF.

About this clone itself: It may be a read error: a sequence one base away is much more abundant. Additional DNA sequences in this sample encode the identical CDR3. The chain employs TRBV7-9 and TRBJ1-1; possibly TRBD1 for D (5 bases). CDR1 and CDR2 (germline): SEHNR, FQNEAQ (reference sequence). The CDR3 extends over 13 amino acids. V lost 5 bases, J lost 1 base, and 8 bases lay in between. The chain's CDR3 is CASSVQENTEAFF. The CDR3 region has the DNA TGTGCCAGCAGCGTACAGGAGAACACTGAAGCTTTCTTT.

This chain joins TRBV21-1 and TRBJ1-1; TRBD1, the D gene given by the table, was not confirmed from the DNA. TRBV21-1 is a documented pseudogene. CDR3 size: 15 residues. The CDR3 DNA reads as TGTGCCAGCAACAATTCAGGGGATCTGAACACTGAAGCTTTCTTT. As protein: CASNNSGDLNTEAFF.

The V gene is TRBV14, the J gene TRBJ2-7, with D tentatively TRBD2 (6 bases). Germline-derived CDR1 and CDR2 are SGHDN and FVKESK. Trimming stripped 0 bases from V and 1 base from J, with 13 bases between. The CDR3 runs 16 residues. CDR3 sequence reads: CASSQDRSGRSYEQYF. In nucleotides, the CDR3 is TGTGCCAGCAGCCAAGATAGGTCGGGGAGGTCCTACGAGCAGTACTTC.

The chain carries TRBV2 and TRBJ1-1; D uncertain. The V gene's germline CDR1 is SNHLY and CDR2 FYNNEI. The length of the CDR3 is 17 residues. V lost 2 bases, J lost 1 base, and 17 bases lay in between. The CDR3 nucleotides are TGTGCCAGCAGTGAATTATCGAGGGTAGGGAAGAACACTGAAGCTTTCTTT. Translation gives CASSELSRVGKNTEAFF.

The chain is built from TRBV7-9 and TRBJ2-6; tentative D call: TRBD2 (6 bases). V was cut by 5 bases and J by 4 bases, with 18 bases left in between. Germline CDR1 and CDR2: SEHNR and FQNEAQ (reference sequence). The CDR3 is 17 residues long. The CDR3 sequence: CASSPEGGRSGANVLTF. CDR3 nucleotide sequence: TGTGCCAGCAGCCCAGAGGGAGGAAGATCCGGGGCCAACGTCCTGACTTTC.

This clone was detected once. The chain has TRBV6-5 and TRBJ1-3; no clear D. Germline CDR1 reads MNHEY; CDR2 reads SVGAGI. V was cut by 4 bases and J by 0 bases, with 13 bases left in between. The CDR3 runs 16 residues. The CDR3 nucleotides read TGTGCCAGCAGTTCAATAATAGGACGCTCTGGAAACACCATATATTTT. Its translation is CASSSIIGRSGNTIYF.

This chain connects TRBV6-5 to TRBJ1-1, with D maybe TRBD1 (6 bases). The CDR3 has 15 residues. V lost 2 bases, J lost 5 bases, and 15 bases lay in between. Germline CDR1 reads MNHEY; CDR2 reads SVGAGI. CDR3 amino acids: CASSYRVTGGTEAFF. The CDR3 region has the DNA TGTGCCAGCAGTTACCGTGTGACAGGTGGGACTGAAGCTTTCTTT.

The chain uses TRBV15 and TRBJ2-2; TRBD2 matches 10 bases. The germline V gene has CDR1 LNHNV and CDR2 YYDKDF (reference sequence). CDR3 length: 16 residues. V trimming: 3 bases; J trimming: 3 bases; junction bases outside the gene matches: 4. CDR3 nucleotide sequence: TGTGCCACCAGCAGTGGACTAGCGGCCTACACCGGGGAGCTGTTTTTT. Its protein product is CATSSGLAAYTGELFF.

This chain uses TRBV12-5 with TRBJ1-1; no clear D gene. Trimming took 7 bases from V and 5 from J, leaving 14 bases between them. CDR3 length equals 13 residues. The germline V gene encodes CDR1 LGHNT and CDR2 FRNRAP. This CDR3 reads CASAFGEKTEAFF. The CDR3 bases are TGTGCTAGTGCTTTCGGGGAAAAAACTGAAGCTTTCTTT.

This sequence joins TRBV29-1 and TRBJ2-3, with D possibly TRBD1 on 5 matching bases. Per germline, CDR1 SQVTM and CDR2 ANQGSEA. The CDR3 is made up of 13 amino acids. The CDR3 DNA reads TGCGGCGCGCAGGGAAATTCCGAAGATACGCAGTATTTT. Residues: CGAQGNSEDTQYF.